This TCR beta chain was profiled in a study of regulatory T cells in long-lasting Graves disease. Documented time point: persistent/refractory GD, antithyroid drugs over 5 years with positive TRAb. Isolated PBMC RNA provided the starting material for the TCR library. The CDR3 has 17 amino acids. CDR1 and CDR2 from the germline V gene are SGHTA and FQGTGA. V lost 5 bases, J lost 8 bases, and 17 bases stayed unmatched. According to the study, TCR beta libraries were built with iRepertoire HTBI primers and CDR3-region Arm-PCR. One entry per CDR3 protein, called by TCRdb with MiXCR from the multiplex PCR reads. The data hold 350,000 to 450,000 distinct CDR3 sequences, with roughly 21% observed a single time. This clonotype came up many times. Its antigen is as yet unknown. Points from the study as a whole: Accuracy may have suffered from the small sample size. There were preferences for TRBV28, TRBJ1-2 and TRBJ2-5 in persistent disease.

The rearrangement uses TRBV7-3 and TRBJ1-1, with 10 bases lining up with TRBD1. The source material was peripheral blood mononuclear cells (PBMCs), sampled when the disease was refractory, from a patient treated with antithyroid drugs. The sequence derives from a female donor with Graves disease. The CDR3 nucleotides are TGTGCCAGCAGCCCCCATTCCGGGACAGGGGCGCACAGGGAAGCTTTCTTT. As protein: CASSPHSGTGAHREAFF.